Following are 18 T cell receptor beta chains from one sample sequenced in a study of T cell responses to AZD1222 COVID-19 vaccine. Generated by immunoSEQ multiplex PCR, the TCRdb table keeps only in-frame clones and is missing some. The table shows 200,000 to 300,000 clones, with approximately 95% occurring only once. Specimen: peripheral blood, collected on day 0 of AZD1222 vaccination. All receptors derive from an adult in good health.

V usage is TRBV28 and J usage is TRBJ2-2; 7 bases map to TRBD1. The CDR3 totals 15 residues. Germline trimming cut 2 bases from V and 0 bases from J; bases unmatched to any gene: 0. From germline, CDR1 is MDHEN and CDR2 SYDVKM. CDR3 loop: CASSLGTANTGELFF. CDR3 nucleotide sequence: TGTGCCAGCAGTTTAGGGACAGCGAACACCGGGGAGCTGTTTTTT. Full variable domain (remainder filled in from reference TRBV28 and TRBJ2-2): DVKVTQSSRYLVKRTGEKVFLECVQDMDHENMFWYRQDPGLGLRLIYFSYDVKMKEKGDIPEGYSVSREKKERFSLILESASTNQTSMYLCASSLGTANTGELFFGEGSRLTVL.

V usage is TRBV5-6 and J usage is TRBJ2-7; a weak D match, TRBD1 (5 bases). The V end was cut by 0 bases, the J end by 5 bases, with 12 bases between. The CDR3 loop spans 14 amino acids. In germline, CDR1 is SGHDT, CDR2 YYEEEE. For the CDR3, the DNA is TGTGCCAGCAGCTTGGAGGGGATACTACACGAGCAGTACTTC. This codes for CASSLEGILHEQYF.

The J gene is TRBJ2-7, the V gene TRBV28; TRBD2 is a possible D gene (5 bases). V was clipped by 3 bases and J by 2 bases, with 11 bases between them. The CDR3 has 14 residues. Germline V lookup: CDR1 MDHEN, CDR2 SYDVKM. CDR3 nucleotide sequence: TGTGCCAGCAGTTTGAGTAGCGAGACCTACGAGCAGTACTTC. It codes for CASSLSSETYEQYF. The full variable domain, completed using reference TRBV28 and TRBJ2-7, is DVKVTQSSRYLVKRTGEKVFLECVQDMDHENMFWYRQDPGLGLRLIYFSYDVKMKEKGDIPEGYSVSREKKERFSLILESASTNQTSMYLCASSLSSETYEQYFGPGTRLTVT.

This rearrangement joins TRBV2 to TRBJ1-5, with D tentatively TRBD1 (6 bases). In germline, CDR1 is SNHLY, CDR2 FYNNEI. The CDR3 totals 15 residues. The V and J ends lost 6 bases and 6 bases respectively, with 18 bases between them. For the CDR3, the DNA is TGTGCCAGCAGGAAGCGCACAGGGTCCGGTCAGCCCCAGCATTTT. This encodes CASRKRTGSGQPQHF.

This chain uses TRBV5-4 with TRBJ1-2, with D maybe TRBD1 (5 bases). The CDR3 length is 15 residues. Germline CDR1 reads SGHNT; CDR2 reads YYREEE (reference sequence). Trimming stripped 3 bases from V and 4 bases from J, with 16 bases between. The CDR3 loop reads CASSSPSGGTYGYTF. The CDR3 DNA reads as TGTGCCAGCAGCTCCCCTTCGGGGGGTACCTATGGCTACACCTTC.

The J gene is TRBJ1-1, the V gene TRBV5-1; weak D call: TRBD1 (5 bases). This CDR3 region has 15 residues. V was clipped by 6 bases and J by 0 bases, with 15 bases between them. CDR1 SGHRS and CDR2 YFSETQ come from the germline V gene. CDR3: CASIRDGGMNTEAFF. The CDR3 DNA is TGCGCCAGCATCCGGGACGGCGGGATGAACACTGAAGCTTTCTTT.

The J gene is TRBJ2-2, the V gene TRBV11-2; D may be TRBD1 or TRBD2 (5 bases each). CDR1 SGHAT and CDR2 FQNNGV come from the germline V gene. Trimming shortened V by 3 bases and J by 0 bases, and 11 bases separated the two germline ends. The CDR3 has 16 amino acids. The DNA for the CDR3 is TGTGCCAGCAGCTTCTTAAGAGGGGCGAACACCGGGGAGCTGTTTTTT. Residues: CASSFLRGANTGELFF.

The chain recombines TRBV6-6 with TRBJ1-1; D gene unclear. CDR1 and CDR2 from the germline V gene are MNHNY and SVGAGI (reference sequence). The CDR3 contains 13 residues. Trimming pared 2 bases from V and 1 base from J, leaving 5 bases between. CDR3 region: CASSYLKNTEAFF. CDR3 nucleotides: TGTGCCAGCAGTTACCTAAAGAACACTGAAGCTTTCTTT.

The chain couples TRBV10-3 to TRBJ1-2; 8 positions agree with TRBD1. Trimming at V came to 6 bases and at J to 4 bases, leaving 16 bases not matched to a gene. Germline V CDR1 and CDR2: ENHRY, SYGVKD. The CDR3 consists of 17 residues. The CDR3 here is CAIRKKTGTGEAYGYTF. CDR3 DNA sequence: TGTGCCATCAGGAAAAAAACCGGGACAGGAGAAGCCTATGGCTACACCTTC.

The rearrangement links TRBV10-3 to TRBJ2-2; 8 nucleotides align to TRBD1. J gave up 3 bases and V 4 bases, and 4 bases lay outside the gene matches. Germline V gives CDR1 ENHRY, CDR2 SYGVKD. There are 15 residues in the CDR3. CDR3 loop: CAISAGTGYTGELFF. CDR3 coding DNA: TGTGCCATCAGTGCCGGGACAGGCTACACCGGGGAGCTGTTTTTT.

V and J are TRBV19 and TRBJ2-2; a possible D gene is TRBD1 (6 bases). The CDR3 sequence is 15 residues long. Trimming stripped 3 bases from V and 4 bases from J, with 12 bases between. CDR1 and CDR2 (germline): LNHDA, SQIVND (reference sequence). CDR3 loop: CASSIGQGLTGELFF. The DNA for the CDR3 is TGTGCCAGTAGTATTGGCCAGGGGCTCACCGGGGAGCTGTTTTTT.

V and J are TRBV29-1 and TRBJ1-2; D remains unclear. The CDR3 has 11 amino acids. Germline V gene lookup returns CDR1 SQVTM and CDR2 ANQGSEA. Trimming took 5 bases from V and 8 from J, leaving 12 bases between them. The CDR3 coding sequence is TGCAGCGTTCGAGCGGTCGCGGGCTACACCTTC. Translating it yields CSVRAVAGYTF.

This chain's CDR3 is CASSGRGRYSNQPQHF. Written as DNA, the CDR3 is TGTGCCAGCAGTGGCAGGGGAAGGTATAGCAATCAGCCCCAGCATTTT. V gene TRBV28 combines with J gene TRBJ1-5; the D gene is possibly TRBD1 (6 bases). This CDR3 has 16 amino acids. Trimming took off 5 bases at V and 0 bases at J, with 14 bases between the two ends. Germline V CDR1 and CDR2: MDHEN, SYDVKM.

CDR3 region: CATSRSGTENTEAFF. The CDR3 bases are TGTGCCACCAGCAGATCCGGGACAGAGAACACTGAAGCTTTCTTT. This chain links TRBV15 with TRBJ1-1; TRBD1 matches 7 bases. The germline CDR1 and CDR2 sequences are LNHNV and YYDKDF (reference sequence). This CDR3 has 15 amino acids. V was clipped by 2 bases and J by 1 base; unmatched bases: 4.

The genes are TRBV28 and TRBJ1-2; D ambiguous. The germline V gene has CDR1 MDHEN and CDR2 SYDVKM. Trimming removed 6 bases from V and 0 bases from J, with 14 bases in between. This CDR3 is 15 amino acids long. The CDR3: CASSAWAGTNYGYTF. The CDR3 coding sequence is TGTGCCAGCAGCGCATGGGCGGGAACTAACTATGGCTACACCTTC.

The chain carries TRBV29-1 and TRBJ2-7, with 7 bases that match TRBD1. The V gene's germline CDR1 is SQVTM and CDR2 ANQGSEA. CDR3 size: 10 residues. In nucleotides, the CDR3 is TGCAGATCTTCGACAGGGGAGCAGTACTTC. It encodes CRSSTGEQYF.

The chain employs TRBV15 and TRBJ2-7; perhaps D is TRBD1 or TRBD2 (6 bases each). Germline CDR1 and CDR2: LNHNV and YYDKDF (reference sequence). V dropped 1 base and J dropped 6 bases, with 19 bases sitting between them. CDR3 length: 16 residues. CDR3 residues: CATSRGGGHKIAEQYF. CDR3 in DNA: TGTGCCACCAGCAGAGGAGGGGGGCATAAGATCGCCGAGCAGTACTTC.

CDR3 protein: CASSPRTSGADEQYF. The CDR3, as DNA: TGCGCCAGCAGCCCACGGACTAGCGGGGCCGACGAGCAGTACTTC. This chain joins TRBV5-1 and TRBJ2-7; TRBD2 matches at 12 bases. This CDR3 region has 15 residues. From germline, CDR1 is SGHRS and CDR2 YFSETQ. J was trimmed by 5 bases and V by 4 bases; bases with no gene match: 7.